This TCR beta chain was obtained from a study of PD-1 blockade in mismatch repair-deficient tumors. The overall study: All were previously treated, progressing patients with approximately 12 mismatch repair-deficient cancer types.

In the case of this clone: What it binds is not known.

This CDR3 region has 16 residues. V shed 4 bases and J shed 2 bases, with 15 bases lying between them. Germline CDR1 and CDR2: LNHDA and SQIVND (reference sequence). TCRdb's copy holds only in-frame clones and misses some; the assay was immunoSEQ multiplex PCR. The sample carries roughly 37,000 clones, 80% to 85% recorded once. General observations from the study: Tumor-resident clones, often undetectable pretreatment in blood, expanded then contracted after pembrolizumab.

The sequence derives from an adult with mismatch repair-deficient cancer. V gene TRBV19 combines with J gene TRBJ1-3; a possible D gene is TRBD1 (5 bases). The sample consisted of PBMCs, taken roughly 39 weeks after starting pembrolizumab. CDR3 bases: TGTGCCAGTAGTACCAGCGGGGGTTTTACTGGAAACACCATATATTTT. Its protein is CASSTSGGFTGNTIYF. The variable domain in full, completed from reference TRBV19 and TRBJ1-3, reads DGGITQSPKYLFRKEGQNVTLSCEQNLNHDAMYWYRQDPGQGLRLIYYSQIVNDFQKGDIAEGYSVSREKKESFPLTVTSAQKNPTAFYLCASSTSGGFTGNTIYFGEGSWLTVV.